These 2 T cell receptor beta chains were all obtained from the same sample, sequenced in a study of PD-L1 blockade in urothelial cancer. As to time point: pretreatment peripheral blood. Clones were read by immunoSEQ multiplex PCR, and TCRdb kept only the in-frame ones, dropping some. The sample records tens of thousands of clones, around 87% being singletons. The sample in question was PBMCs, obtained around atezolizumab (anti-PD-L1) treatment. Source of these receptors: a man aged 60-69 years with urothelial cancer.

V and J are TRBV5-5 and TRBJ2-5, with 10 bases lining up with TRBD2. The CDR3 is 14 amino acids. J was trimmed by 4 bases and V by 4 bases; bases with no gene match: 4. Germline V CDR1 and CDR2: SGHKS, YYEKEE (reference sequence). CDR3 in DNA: TGTGCCAGCAGCGACGCTAGCGGGGGAGAGACCCAGTACTTC. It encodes CASSDASGGETQYF.

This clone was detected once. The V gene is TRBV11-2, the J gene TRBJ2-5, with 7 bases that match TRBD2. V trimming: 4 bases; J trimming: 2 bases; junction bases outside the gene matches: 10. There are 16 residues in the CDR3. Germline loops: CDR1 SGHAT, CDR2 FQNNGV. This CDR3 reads CASSSPWGGKQETQYF. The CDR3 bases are TGTGCCAGCAGCTCCCCTTGGGGGGGGAAACAAGAGACCCAGTACTTC.